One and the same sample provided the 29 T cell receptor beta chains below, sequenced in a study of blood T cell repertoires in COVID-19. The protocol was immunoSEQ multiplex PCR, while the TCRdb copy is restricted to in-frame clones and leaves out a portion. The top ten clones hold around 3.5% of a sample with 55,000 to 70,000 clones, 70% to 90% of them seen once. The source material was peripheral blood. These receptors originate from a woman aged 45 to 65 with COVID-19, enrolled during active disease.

The CDR3 here is CASSRLLVWGGELFF. The DNA for the CDR3 is TGTGCCAGCAGCCGTCTACTAGTTTGGGGCGGGGAGCTGTTTTTT. The gene calls are TRBV27 and TRBJ2-2; maybe TRBD2 (5 bases). Germline CDR1 and CDR2: MNHEY and SMNVEV (reference sequence). V lost 6 bases to trimming and J lost 7 bases, with 18 bases between them. CDR3 length: 15 residues.

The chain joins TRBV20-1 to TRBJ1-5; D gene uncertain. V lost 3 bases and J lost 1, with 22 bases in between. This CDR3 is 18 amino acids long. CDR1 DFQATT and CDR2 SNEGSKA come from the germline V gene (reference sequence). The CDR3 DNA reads TGCAGTGCTAGTCCCCTTTTGGTCGATAAACGGAGCAATCAGCCCCAGCATTTT. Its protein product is CSASPLLVDKRSNQPQHF.

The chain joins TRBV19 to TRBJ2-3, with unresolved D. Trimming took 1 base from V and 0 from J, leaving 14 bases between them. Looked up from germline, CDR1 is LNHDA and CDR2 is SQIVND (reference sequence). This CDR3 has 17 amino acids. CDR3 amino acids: CASSIGPADFSTDTQYF. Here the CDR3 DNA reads TGTGCCAGTAGTATAGGGCCGGCGGATTTTAGCACAGATACGCAGTATTTT.

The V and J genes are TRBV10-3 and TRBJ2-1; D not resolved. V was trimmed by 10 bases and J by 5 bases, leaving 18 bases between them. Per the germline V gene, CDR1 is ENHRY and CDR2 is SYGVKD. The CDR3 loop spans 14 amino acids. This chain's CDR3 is CATSNARINNEQFF. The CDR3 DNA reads TGTGCCACCTCGAACGCGCGAATAAACAATGAGCAGTTCTTC.

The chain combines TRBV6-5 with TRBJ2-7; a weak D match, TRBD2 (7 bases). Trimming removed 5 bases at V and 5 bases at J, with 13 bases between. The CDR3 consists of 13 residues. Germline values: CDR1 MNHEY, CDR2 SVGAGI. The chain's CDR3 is CASSREDSDEQYF. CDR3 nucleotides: TGTGCCAGCAGTCGGGAGGACAGTGACGAGCAGTACTTC.

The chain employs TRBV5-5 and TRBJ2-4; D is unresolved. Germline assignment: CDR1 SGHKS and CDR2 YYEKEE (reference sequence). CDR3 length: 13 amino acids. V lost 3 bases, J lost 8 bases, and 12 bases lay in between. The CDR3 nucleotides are TGTGCCAGCAGCTACGAGCTTATGGACATTCAGTACTTC. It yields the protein CASSYELMDIQYF.

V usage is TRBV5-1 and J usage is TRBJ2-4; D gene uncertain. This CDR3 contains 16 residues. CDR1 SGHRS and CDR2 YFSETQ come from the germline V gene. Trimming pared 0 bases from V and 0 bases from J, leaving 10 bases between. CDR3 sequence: CASSLGLRKAKNIQYF. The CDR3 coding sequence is TGCGCCAGCAGCTTGGGCTTGAGGAAAGCCAAAAACATTCAGTACTTC.

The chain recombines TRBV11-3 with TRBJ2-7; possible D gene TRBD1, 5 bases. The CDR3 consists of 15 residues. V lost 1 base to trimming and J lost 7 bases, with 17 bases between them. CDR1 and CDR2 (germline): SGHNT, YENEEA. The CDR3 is CASSLGLGPSGEQYF. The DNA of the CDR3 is TGTGCCAGCAGCTTAGGCCTCGGCCCCTCAGGGGAGCAGTACTTC.

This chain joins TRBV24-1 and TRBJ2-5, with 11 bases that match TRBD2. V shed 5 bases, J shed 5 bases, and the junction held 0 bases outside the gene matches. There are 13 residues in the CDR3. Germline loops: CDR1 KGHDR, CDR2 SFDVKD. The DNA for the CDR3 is TGTGCCACCAGTGCTAGCGGGAGGGAGACCCAGTACTTC. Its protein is CATSASGRETQYF.

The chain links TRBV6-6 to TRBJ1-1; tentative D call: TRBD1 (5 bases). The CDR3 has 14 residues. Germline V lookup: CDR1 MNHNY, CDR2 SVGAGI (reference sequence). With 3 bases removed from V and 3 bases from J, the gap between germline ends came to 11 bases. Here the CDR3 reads CASSYGGKDTEAFF. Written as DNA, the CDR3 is TGTGCCAGCAGTTATGGGGGGAAAGACACTGAAGCTTTCTTT.

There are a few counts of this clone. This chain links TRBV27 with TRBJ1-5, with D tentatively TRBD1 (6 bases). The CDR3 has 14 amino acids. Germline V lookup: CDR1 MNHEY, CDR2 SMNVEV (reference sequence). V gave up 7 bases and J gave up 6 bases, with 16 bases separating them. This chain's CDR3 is CASTIRGGSQPQHF. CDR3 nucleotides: TGTGCCAGCACCATAAGGGGGGGCTCTCAGCCCCAGCATTTT.

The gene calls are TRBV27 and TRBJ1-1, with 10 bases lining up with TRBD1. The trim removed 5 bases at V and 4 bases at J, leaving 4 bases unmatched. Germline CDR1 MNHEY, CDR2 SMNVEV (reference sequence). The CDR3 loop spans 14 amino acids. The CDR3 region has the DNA TGTGCCAGCAGTCCCCGACAGGGGGCCACTGAAGCTTTCTTT. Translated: CASSPRQGATEAFF.

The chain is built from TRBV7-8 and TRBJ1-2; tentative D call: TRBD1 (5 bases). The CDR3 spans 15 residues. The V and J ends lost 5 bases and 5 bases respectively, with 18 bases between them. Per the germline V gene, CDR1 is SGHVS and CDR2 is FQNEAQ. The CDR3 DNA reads TGTGCCAGCAGCCCCCTGAGGAGCAGGGTATATGGCTACACCTTC. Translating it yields CASSPLRSRVYGYTF.

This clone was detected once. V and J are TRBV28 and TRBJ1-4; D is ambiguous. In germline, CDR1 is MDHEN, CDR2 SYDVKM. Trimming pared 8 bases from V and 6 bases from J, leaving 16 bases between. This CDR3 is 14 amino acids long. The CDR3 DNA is TGTGCCAGCGCCTCGGGGAGCGACGATGAAAAACTGTTTTTT. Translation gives CASASGSDDEKLFF. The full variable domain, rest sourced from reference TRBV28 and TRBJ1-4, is DVKVTQSSRYLVKRTGEKVFLECVQDMDHENMFWYRQDPGLGLRLIYFSYDVKMKEKGDIPEGYSVSREKKERFSLILESASTNQTSMYLCASASGSDDEKLFFGSGTQLSVL.

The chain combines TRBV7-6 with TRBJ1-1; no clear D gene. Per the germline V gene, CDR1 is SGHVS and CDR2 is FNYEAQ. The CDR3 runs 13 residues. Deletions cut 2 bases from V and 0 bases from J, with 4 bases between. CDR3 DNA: TGTGCCAGCAGCTTAAGCATGAACACTGAAGCTTTCTTT. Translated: CASSLSMNTEAFF.

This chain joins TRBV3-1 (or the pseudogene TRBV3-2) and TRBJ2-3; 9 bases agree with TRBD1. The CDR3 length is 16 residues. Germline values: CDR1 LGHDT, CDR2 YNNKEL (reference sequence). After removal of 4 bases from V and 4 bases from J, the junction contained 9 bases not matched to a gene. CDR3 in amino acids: CASSPQGQGPPDTQYF. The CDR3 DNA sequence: TGTGCCAGCAGCCCTCAAGGACAGGGGCCCCCAGATACGCAGTATTTT.

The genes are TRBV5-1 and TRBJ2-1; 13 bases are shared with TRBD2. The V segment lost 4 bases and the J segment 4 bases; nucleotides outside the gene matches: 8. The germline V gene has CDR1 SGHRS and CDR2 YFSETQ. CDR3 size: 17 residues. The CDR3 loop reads CASSTGLAGKNYNEQFF. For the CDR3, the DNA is TGCGCCAGCAGCACGGGACTAGCGGGAAAAAATTACAATGAGCAGTTCTTC.

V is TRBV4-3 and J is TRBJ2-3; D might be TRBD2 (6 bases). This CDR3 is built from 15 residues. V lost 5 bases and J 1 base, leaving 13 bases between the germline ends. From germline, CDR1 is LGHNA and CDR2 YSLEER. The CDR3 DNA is TGCGCCAGCAGCTATAGGCGGGACGGCACAGATACGCAGTATTTT. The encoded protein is CASSYRRDGTDTQYF.

The CDR3 DNA is TGTGCCAGCGATCGACAGGGGGCCGTCACGGGCTACACCTTC. Amino acids: CASDRQGAVTGYTF. The chain employs TRBV28 and TRBJ1-2; 10 bases line up with TRBD1. Germline assignment: CDR1 MDHEN and CDR2 SYDVKM. This CDR3 is 14 amino acids long. J was trimmed by 8 bases and V by 8 bases; bases with no gene match: 11.

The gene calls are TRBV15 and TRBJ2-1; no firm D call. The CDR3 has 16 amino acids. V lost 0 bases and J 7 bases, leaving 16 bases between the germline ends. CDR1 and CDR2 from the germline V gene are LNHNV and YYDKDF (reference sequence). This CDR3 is CATSRDPLGMGNEQFF. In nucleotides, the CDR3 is TGTGCCACCAGCAGAGATCCACTGGGCATGGGTAATGAGCAGTTCTTC.

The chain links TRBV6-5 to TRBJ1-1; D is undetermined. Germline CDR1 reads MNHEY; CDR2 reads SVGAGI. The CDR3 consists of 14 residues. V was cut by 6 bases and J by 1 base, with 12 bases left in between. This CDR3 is CASRVSLGNTEAFF. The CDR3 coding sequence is TGTGCCAGCAGGGTTTCCCTCGGGAACACTGAAGCTTTCTTT.

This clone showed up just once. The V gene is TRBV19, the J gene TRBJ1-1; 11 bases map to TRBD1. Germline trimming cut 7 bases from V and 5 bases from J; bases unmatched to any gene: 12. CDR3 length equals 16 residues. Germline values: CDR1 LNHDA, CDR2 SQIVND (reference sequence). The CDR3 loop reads CASTTTDRGLRTEAFF. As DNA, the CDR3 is TGTGCCAGTACAACGACGGACAGGGGGCTGAGAACTGAAGCTTTCTTT.

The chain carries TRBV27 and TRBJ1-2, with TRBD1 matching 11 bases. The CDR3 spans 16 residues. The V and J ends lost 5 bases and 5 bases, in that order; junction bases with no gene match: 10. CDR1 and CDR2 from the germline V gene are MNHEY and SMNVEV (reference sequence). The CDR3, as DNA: TGTGCCAGCAGTGCCTACCGGACAGGGGGCGGGTATGGCTACACCTTC. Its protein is CASSAYRTGGGYGYTF.

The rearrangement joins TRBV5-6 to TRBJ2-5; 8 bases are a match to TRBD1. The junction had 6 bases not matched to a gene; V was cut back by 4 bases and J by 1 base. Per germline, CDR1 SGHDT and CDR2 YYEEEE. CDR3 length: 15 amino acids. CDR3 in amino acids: CASSKTGAFQETQYF. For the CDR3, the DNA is TGTGCCAGCAGCAAGACAGGGGCCTTCCAAGAGACCCAGTACTTC.

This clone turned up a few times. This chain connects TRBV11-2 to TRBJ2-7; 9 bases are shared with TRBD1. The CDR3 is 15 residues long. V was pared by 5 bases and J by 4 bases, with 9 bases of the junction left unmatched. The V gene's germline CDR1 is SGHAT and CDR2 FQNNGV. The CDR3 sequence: CASSMGQGNLYEQYF. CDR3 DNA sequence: TGTGCCAGCAGCATGGGACAGGGAAACCTTTACGAGCAGTACTTC.

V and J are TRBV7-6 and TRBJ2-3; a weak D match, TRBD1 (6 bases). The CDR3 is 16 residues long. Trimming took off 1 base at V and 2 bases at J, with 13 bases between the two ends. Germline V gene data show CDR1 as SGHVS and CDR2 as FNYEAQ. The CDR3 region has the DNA TGTGCCAGCAGCTTAGGAAGGACAGCACTCACAGATACGCAGTATTTT. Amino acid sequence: CASSLGRTALTDTQYF.

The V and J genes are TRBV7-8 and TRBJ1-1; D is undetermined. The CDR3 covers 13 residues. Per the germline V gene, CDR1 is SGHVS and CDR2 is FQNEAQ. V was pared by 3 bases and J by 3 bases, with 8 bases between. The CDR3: CASSFGVDTEAFF. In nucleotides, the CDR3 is TGTGCCAGCAGCTTCGGGGTGGACACTGAAGCTTTCTTT.

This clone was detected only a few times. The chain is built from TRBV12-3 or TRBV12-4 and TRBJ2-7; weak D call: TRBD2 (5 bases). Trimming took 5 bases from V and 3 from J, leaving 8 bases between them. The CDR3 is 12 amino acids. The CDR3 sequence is CASSPRGYEQYF. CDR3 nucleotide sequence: TGTGCCAGCAGTCCACGGGGCTACGAGCAGTACTTC.

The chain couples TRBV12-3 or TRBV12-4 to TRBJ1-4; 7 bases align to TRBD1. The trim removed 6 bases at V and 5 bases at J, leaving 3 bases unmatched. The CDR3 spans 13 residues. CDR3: CASRVDRNEKLFF. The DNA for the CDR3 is TGTGCCAGCAGAGTGGACAGGAATGAAAAACTGTTTTTT.